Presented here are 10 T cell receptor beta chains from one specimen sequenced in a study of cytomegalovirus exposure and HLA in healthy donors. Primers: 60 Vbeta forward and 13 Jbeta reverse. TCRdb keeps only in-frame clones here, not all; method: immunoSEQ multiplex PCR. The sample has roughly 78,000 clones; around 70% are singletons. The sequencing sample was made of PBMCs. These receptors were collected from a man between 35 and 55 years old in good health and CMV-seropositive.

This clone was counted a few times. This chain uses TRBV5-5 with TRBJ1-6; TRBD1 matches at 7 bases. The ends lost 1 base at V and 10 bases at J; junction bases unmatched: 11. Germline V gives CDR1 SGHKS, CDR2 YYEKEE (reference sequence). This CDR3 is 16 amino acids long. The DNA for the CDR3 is TGTGCCAGCAGCTTGTTGGTGACAGGGAATGAATCACCCCTCCACTTT. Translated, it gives CASSLLVTGNESPLHF.

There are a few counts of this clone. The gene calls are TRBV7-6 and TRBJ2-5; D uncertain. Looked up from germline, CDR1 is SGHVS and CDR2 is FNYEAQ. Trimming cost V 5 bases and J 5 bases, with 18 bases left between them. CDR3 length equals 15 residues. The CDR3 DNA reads TGTGCCAGCAGCCCCCTTATCAACTTCAGGGAGACCCAGTACTTC. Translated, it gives CASSPLINFRETQYF.

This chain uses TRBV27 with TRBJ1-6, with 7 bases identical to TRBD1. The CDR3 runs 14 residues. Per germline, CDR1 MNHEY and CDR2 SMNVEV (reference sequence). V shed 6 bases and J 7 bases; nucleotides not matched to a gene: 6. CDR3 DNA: TGTGCCAGCAGCACGGGACAGCCAAATTCACCCCTCCACTTT. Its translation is CASSTGQPNSPLHF.

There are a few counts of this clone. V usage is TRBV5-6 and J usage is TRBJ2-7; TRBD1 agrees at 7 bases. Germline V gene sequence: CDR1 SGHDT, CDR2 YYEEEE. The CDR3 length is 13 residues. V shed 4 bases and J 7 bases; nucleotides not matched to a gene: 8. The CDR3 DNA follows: TGTGCCAGCAGCCCGACAGGGTTTCGGGAGCAGTACTTC. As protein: CASSPTGFREQYF.

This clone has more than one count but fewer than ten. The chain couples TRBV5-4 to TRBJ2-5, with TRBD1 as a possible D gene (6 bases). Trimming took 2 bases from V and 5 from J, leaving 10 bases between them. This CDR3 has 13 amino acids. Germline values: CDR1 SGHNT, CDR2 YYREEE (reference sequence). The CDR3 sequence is CASSLMGAETQYF. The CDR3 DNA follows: TGTGCCAGCAGCTTAATGGGGGCTGAGACCCAGTACTTC.

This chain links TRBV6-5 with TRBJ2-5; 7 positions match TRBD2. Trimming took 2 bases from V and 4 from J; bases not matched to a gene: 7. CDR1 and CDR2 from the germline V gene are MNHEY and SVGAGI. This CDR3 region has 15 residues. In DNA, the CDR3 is TGTGCCAGCAGTTACGGGACTGGGGGGGTAGAGACCCAGTACTTC. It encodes CASSYGTGGVETQYF.

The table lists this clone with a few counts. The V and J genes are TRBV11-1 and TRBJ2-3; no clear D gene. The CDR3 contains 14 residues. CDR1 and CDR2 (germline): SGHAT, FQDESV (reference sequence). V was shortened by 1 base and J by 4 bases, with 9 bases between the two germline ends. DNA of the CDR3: TGTGCCAGCAGCTTAGTCCAAGGAGCAGATACGCAGTATTTT. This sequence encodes CASSLVQGADTQYF.

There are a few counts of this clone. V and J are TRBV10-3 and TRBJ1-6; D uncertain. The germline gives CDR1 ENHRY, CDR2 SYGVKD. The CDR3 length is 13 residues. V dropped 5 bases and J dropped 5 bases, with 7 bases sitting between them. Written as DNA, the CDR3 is TGTGCCATCAGTCAGGCAGATAATTCACCCCTCCACTTT. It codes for CAISQADNSPLHF.

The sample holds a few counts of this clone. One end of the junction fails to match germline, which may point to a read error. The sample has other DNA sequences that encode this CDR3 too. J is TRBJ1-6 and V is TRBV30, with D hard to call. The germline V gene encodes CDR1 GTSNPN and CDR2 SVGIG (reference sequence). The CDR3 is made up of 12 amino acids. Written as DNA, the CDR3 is TGTGCCTGGAGTATCAGGAATTCCCCCCTCCACTTT. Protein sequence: CAWSIRNSPLHF. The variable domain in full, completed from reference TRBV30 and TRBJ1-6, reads SQTIHQWPATLVQPVGSPLSLECTVEGTSNPNLYWYRQAAGRGLQLLFYSVGIGQISSEVPQNLSASRPQDRQFILSSKKLLLSDSGFYLCAWSIRNSPLHFGNGTRLTVT.

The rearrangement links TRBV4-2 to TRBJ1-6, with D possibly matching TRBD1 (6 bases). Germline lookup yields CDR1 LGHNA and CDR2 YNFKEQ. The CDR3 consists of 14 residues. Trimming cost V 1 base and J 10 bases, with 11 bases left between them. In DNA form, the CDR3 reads TGTGCCAGCAGCCAAGGCACAGGGCAGTCACCCCTCCACTTT. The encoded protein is CASSQGTGQSPLHF.